Reported below is one T cell receptor (beta chain). The antigen remains undetermined. The data belong to a study of T cell responses to AZD1222 COVID-19 vaccine. Study-wide findings and caveats: The sample set comprised mostly white British donors with more females, and clonal diversity was possibly underestimated. Breadth and depth of Spike-specific TCRs rose after two AZD1222 doses.

Using immunoSEQ multiplex PCR, the repertoire was profiled, and TCRdb retains in-frame clones only, with some absent. This table holds about 140,000 clones, roughly 92% found once. This CDR3 has 13 amino acids. CDR1 is LNHDA and CDR2 is SQIVND in the germline V gene (reference sequence). Trimming left V 10 bases short and J 1 base short, with 13 bases between. The origin of this receptor is an adult in good health. The chain couples TRBV19 to TRBJ1-1; tentatively, D is TRBD1 (6 bases). The sequencing here drew on peripheral blood, taken on day 0 of AZD1222 vaccination. The CDR3 spells CATAGRGNTEAFF. In DNA, the CDR3 is TGTGCCACCGCGGGCAGGGGGAACACTGAAGCTTTCTTT. Based on the CDR3 plus reference TRBV19 and TRBJ1-1, the full variable domain is DGGITQSPKYLFRKEGQNVTLSCEQNLNHDAMYWYRQDPGQGLRLIYYSQIVNDFQKGDIAEGYSVSREKKESFPLTVTSAQKNPTAFYLCATAGRGNTEAFFGQGTRLTVV.